This T cell receptor beta chain was obtained from a study of shared clonotypes between healthy human individuals. Across the whole study: Each donor contributed plates that comprised three CD4 naive, three CD4 memory, two CD8 naive and one CD8 memory.

Method: immunoSEQ multiplex PCR; TCRdb's copy keeps in-frame clones and lacks some. The table has about 700,000 clones, about 92% seen once. Positively selected for CCR7, the CD45RO-negative cells used as naive CD8 cells excluded terminally differentiated effector memory CD45RA+ cells. Every donor, a Caucasian adult, lived in Nashville, Tennessee. The germline V and J ends were trimmed by 1 base and 3 bases, with 11 bases remaining between them. The CDR3 is made up of 15 amino acids. The germline CDR1 and CDR2 sequences are MNHNS and SASEGT. The rearrangement links TRBV6-1 to TRBJ2-3; D possibly matches TRBD1 or TRBD2 (5 bases each). Input material: naive CD8+ T cells sorted from blood. This TCR was recovered from a man aged 25-45 years in good health. The CDR3 DNA reads TGTGCCAGCAGTGAAGGAGGGGTTGAGACAGATACGCAGTATTTT. Translated: CASSEGGVETDTQYF.